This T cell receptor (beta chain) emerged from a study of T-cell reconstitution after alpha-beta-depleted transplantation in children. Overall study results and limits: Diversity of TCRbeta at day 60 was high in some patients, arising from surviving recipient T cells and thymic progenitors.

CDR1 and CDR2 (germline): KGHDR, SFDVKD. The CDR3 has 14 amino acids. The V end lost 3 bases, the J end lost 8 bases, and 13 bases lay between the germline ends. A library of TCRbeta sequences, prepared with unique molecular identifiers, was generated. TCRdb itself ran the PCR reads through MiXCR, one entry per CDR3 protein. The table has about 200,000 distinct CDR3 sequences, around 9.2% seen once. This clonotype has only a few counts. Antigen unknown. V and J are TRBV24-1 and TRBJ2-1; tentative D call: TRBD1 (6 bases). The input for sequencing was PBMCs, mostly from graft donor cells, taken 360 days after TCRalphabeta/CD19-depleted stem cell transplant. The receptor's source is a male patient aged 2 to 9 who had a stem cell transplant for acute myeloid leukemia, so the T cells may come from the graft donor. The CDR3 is CATSDPNRVHEQFF. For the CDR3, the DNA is TGTGCCACCAGTGATCCTAACAGGGTCCATGAGCAGTTCTTC.